Included here is one TCR beta chain sequence, with context. Its antigen is not known. This sample is part of a study of cytotoxic CD8 clonotypes in ibrutinib-treated CLL. Study-level background: The taking of response samples occurred after a median about 13 months of treatment, with a range of 6 to 36.

Germline V CDR1 and CDR2: LGHNT, FRNRAP. The CDR3 consists of 12 residues. V lost 6 bases and J lost 4, with 7 bases in between. Cryopreserved PBMCs provided about 2 micrograms of genomic DNA for the TCR beta libraries. Only in-frame clones appear in the TCRdb table, and some are missing; sequencing was by immunoSEQ multiplex PCR. The sample lists approximately 320,000 clones; 67% were seen once. Notes on the study in general: The clonality went up when patients responded to ibrutinib and dropped back toward baseline at progression.

The input for sequencing was PBMCs, taken after 36 months of ibrutinib treatment. This TCR derives from a human donor with chronic lymphocytic leukemia. This chain links TRBV12-5 with TRBJ2-1, with D hard to call. The DNA for the CDR3 is TGTGCTAGTGGACATGAATACAATGAGCAGTTCTTC. This codes for CASGHEYNEQFF.